What follows is one T cell receptor (beta chain) and its context. The sample comes from a study of blood T cell repertoires in COVID-19. At the level of the study: Specimens from acute and convalescent COVID-19 originated in the United States, Italy and Spain. PBMCs, B-cell-depleted T cells, or T cells were the source of the cDNA or gDNA that made up the material.

In germline, CDR1 is WSHSY, CDR2 SAAADI. CDR3 length equals 15 residues. The J segment lost 4 bases and the V segment lost 6 bases, leaving 4 bases of the junction unmatched. Original handling: Reference gene primers were amplified, and this amplification served to estimate nucleated cell counts. TCRdb's table, derived via immunoSEQ multiplex PCR, lists solely in-frame clones and lacks some. The D gene and trimming were derived from the DNA, and the V and J assignments and clone size from that table. The sample includes about 120,000 clones, more than 80% of them seen just once. The material sequenced was peripheral blood. This sequence joins TRBV10-2 and TRBJ1-4; 11 bases match TRBD1. This clonotype was obtained from a human donor in a cohort sampled during active COVID-19. CDR3 in amino acids: CASSRTGGGNEKLFF. CDR3 nucleotides: TGCGCCAGCAGCCGGACAGGGGGCGGTAATGAAAAACTGTTTTTT.